What follows are 3 T cell receptor beta chains derived from one specimen sequenced in a study of T cell responses to AZD1222 COVID-19 vaccine. Measured with immunoSEQ multiplex PCR; TCRdb has only the in-frame clones, and not every one. This sample has roughly 180,000 clones; 94% occur once, and the top ten carry 1.5% to 2%. This sample comprised peripheral blood, obtained 28 days after the second AZD1222 dose. The source of these receptors is an adult who received the AZD1222 COVID-19 vaccine.

This clone was observed a single time. The genes are TRBV11-2 and TRBJ1-1, with unresolved D. Germline V gene sequence: CDR1 SGHAT, CDR2 FQNNGV. The CDR3 has 13 amino acids. With 1 base removed from V and 4 bases from J, the gap between germline ends came to 7 bases. CDR3 in amino acids: CASSLGTSTEAFF. The CDR3 nucleotides read TGTGCCAGCAGCTTAGGGACCAGCACTGAAGCTTTCTTT.

The CDR3 reads CASSLTGPDGYTF. CDR3 bases: TGTGCCAGCAGTTTGACAGGGCCGGATGGCTACACCTTC. This chain links TRBV12-3 or TRBV12-4 with TRBJ1-2; TRBD1 agrees at 7 bases. With V trimmed by 3 bases and J by 6 bases, 4 bases remained unmatched. This CDR3 region has 13 residues.

V and J are TRBV12-3 or TRBV12-4 and TRBJ1-1, with unresolved D. Trimming removed 7 bases at V and 2 bases at J, with 11 bases between. CDR3 size: 13 residues. The CDR3 protein is CASKETANTEAFF. In DNA, the CDR3 is TGTGCCAGCAAAGAAACAGCCAACACTGAAGCTTTCTTT.